Below, 21 T cell receptor beta chains from the same sample are listed, as sequenced in a study of PD-1 blockade in classical Hodgkin lymphoma. Produced via immunoSEQ multiplex PCR; TCRdb's table is partial and in-frame only. The data contain around 40,000 clones, about three quarters of them singletons. Each and every patient relapsed after autologous stem cell transplantation, and patients got differing brentuximab vedotin exposure. The source material was peripheral blood mononuclear cells (PBMCs), sampled at baseline. Source of these receptors: a human donor with classical Hodgkin lymphoma.

The rearrangement joins TRBV11-2 to TRBJ2-2; D remains unclear. Trimming shortened V by 6 bases and J by 1 base, and 0 bases separated the two germline ends. The CDR3 length is 11 residues. The V gene's germline CDR1 is SGHAT and CDR2 FQNNGV. The CDR3 loop reads CASRNTGELFF. CDR3 DNA sequence: TGTGCCAGCAGGAACACCGGGGAGCTGTTTTTT.

The chain links TRBV27 to TRBJ2-3, with D possibly matching TRBD2 (5 bases). Germline CDR1 MNHEY, CDR2 SMNVEV (reference sequence). This CDR3 region has 13 residues. Trimming stripped 4 bases from V and 6 bases from J, with 11 bases between. The CDR3 DNA reads TGTGCCAGCAGTTCAGACTACTCGGATACGCAGTATTTT. This sequence encodes CASSSDYSDTQYF.

In its sample, this clone is medium-sized. The chain uses TRBV13 and TRBJ2-7; 7 nucleotides match TRBD1. Per the germline V gene, CDR1 is PRHDT and CDR2 is FYEKMQ (reference sequence). J gave up 2 bases and V 4 bases, and 5 bases lay outside the gene matches. The CDR3 consists of 14 residues. DNA of the CDR3: TGTGCCAGCAGCTCCCCGGGACAGACCTACGAGCAGTACTTC. Its translation is CASSSPGQTYEQYF. Supplemented by reference TRBV13 and TRBJ2-7, the full variable domain reads AAGVIQSPRHLIKEKRETATLKCYPIPRHDTVYWYQQGPGQDPQFLISFYEKMQSDKGSIPDRFSAQQFSDYHSELNMSSLELGDSALYFCASSSPGQTYEQYFGPGTRLTVT.

The genes are TRBV6-5 and TRBJ2-7; TRBD1 matches 8 bases. V was clipped by 2 bases and J by 4 bases; unmatched bases: 7. The germline CDR1 and CDR2 sequences are MNHEY and SVGAGI. This CDR3 has 15 residues. CDR3 coding DNA: TGTGCCAGCAGTTACCCGCGACAGGGGCGTTACGAGCAGTACTTC. Translated, it gives CASSYPRQGRYEQYF.

This chain uses TRBV11-3 with TRBJ2-7, with D unresolved. Trimming took off 3 bases at V and 3 bases at J, with 6 bases between the two ends. The germline V gene has CDR1 SGHNT and CDR2 YENEEA. The CDR3 runs to 12 residues. The CDR3 sequence: CASSFRVYEQYF. The CDR3 DNA sequence: TGTGCCAGCAGCTTCCGCGTCTACGAGCAGTACTTC.

The chain combines TRBV27 with TRBJ1-1; TRBD1 matches 8 bases. J gave up 4 bases and V 3 bases, and 4 bases lay outside the gene matches. The CDR3 contains 14 residues. Looked up from germline, CDR1 is MNHEY and CDR2 is SMNVEV (reference sequence). CDR3 sequence (DNA): TGTGCCAGCAGTTTGACAGGGGCCTTCACTGAAGCTTTCTTT. This translates into CASSLTGAFTEAFF.

The rearrangement uses TRBV1 and TRBJ2-3. TRBV1 is termed a pseudogene. This CDR3 spans 17 amino acids. Written as DNA, the CDR3 is TGCACCAGCAGCCAAGATGGGGCTAGCTCTAGCACAGATACGCAGTATTTT. Residues: CTSSQDGASSSTDTQYF.

The CDR3 loop is CASTTTLAGASYEQYF. The CDR3 DNA reads TGTGCCAGCACCACAACCCTAGCGGGGGCCTCCTACGAGCAGTACTTC. The genes are TRBV2 and TRBJ2-7; TRBD2 aligns across 10 bases. This CDR3 is built from 16 residues. The V gene end was trimmed by 7 bases and the J gene end by 0 bases; junction bases not matched to a gene: 9. Germline CDR1 SNHLY, CDR2 FYNNEI.

The CDR3 DNA is TGTGCCAGTAGTATTCCCGGGGTCTACAATGAGCAGTTCTTC. It encodes CASSIPGVYNEQFF. The V call is TRBV19, the J call TRBJ2-1; perhaps TRBD2 as D (5 bases). V was trimmed by 3 bases and J by 3 bases, leaving 9 bases between them. Germline V CDR1 and CDR2: LNHDA, SQIVND (reference sequence). The CDR3 is 14 amino acids. Full variable domain (remainder filled in from reference TRBV19 and TRBJ2-1): DGGITQSPKYLFRKEGQNVTLSCEQNLNHDAMYWYRQDPGQGLRLIYYSQIVNDFQKGDIAEGYSVSREKKESFPLTVTSAQKNPTAFYLCASSIPGVYNEQFFGPGTRLTVL.

V is TRBV5-8 and J is TRBJ2-3, with 7 bases matching TRBD2. Germline loops: CDR1 SGHTS, CDR2 YDEGEE. J was trimmed by 2 bases and V by 1 base; bases with no gene match: 7. The CDR3 covers 16 residues. CDR3 coding DNA: TGTGCCAGCAGCTTGAGTTCTAGCGGATACACAGATACGCAGTATTTT. Translation gives CASSLSSSGYTDTQYF.

The rearrangement uses TRBV9 and TRBJ2-7; the D call may be TRBD1 or TRBD2 (5 bases each). This CDR3 has 12 amino acids. Trimming removed 6 bases at V and 3 bases at J, with 10 bases between. Germline V gene lookup returns CDR1 SGDLS and CDR2 YYNGEE. The CDR3 loop is CASTGDGYEQYF. CDR3 nucleotides: TGTGCCAGCACCGGGGACGGCTACGAGCAGTACTTC. Full variable domain (rest looked up from reference TRBV9 and TRBJ2-7): DSGVTQTPKHLITATGQRVTLRCSPRSGDLSVYWYQQSLDQGLQFLIQYYNGEERAKGNILERFSAQQFPDLHSELNLSSLELGDSALYFCASTGDGYEQYFGPGTRLTVT.

This clone appeared a few times. The V and J genes are TRBV5-1 and TRBJ1-2; 7 positions match TRBD1. CDR3 length: 15 amino acids. The V gene's germline CDR1 is SGHRS and CDR2 YFSETQ. After removal of 2 bases from V and 2 bases from J, the junction contained 6 bases not matched to a gene. CDR3 loop: CASSLTGEGNYGYTF. Written as DNA, the CDR3 is TGCGCCAGCAGCTTAACAGGGGAGGGCAACTATGGCTACACCTTC.

V is TRBV4-1 and J is TRBJ2-7; 11 bases agree with TRBD2. Germline trimming cut 4 bases from V and 5 bases from J; bases unmatched to any gene: 7. Per germline, CDR1 MGHRA and CDR2 YSYEKL. The CDR3 sequence is 15 residues long. CDR3: CASSPRTSGPHEQYF. The CDR3 DNA reads as TGCGCCAGCAGCCCCAGGACTAGCGGGCCCCACGAGCAGTACTTC.

This clone was seen just once. V usage is TRBV7-8 and J usage is TRBJ2-5; no clear D gene. The CDR3 runs 15 residues. The germline V gene has CDR1 SGHVS and CDR2 FQNEAQ. V was pared by 4 bases and J by 0 bases, with 12 bases between. CDR3 coding DNA: TGTGCCAGCAGCTCCGTGGGCCCGTACCAAGAGACCCAGTACTTC. This gives the protein CASSSVGPYQETQYF. The complete variable domain, with remaining parts taken from reference TRBV7-8 and TRBJ2-5, reads GAGVSQSPRYKVAKRGQDVALRCDPISGHVSLFWYQQALGQGPEFLTYFQNEAQLDKSGLPSDRFFAERPEGSVSTLKIQRTQQEDSAVYLCASSSVGPYQETQYFGPGTRLLVL.

This clone was recorded once. V is TRBV2 and J is TRBJ1-4, with D perhaps matching TRBD1 (6 bases). V gave up 5 bases and J gave up 5 bases, with 12 bases separating them. Germline V gene sequence: CDR1 SNHLY, CDR2 FYNNEI. CDR3 length: 14 residues. For the CDR3, the DNA is TGTGCCAGCAGTCCCGACAGGCAGAATGAAAAACTGTTTTTT. Amino acid sequence: CASSPDRQNEKLFF.

The chain couples TRBV25-1 to TRBJ2-5; D unresolved. This CDR3 spans 15 amino acids. The V gene lost 1 base and the J gene lost 5 bases, with 14 bases spanning the gap. Germline V gives CDR1 MGHDK, CDR2 SYGVNS. Here the CDR3 DNA reads TGTGCCAGCAGTGAATGTGAGGTGGGTCCGGAGACCCAGTACTTC. This gives the protein CASSECEVGPETQYF.

The chain joins TRBV30 to TRBJ1-2; D uncertain. V lost 1 base to trimming and J lost 4 bases, with 10 bases between them. The CDR3 covers 13 residues. Germline lookup yields CDR1 GTSNPN and CDR2 SVGIG (reference sequence). CDR3 DNA: TGTGCCTGGAGTGCTCGGGCCGGCTATGGCTACACCTTC. Encoded protein: CAWSARAGYGYTF.

This clone was recorded a few times. The J gene is TRBJ2-2, the V gene TRBV7-2; 11 nucleotides match TRBD2. Unmatched junction bases numbered 6, after V lost 3 bases and J lost 6 bases. Germline V gives CDR1 SGHTA, CDR2 FQGNSA. This CDR3 spans 16 amino acids. The chain's CDR3 is CASSFSGGALAGELFF. CDR3 sequence (DNA): TGTGCCAGCAGCTTTAGCGGGGGGGCGTTGGCCGGGGAGCTGTTTTTT.

This clone was observed a single time. V usage is TRBV10-3 and J usage is TRBJ1-6, with D possibly TRBD1 on 5 matching bases. Trimming took 10 bases from V and 5 from J, leaving 21 bases between them. The germline V gene has CDR1 ENHRY and CDR2 SYGVKD. This CDR3 region has 16 residues. CDR3 loop: CATGKEGLYDNSPLHF. DNA of the CDR3: TGTGCCACCGGTAAAGAGGGGCTATATGATAATTCACCCCTCCACTTT.

This chain links TRBV19 with TRBJ1-4; TRBD1 is a possible D gene (6 bases). CDR1 and CDR2 from the germline V gene are LNHDA and SQIVND (reference sequence). The germline V and J ends were trimmed by 9 bases and 8 bases, with 22 bases remaining between them. The CDR3 totals 15 residues. As DNA, the CDR3 is TGTGCCAGCTCCACGACAGGTAGCAGAGACGAAAAACTGTTTTTT. Translation: CASSTTGSRDEKLFF. The full variable domain, in which reference TRBV19 and TRBJ1-4 provide the parts outside the CDR3, is DGGITQSPKYLFRKEGQNVTLSCEQNLNHDAMYWYRQDPGQGLRLIYYSQIVNDFQKGDIAEGYSVSREKKESFPLTVTSAQKNPTAFYLCASSTTGSRDEKLFFGSGTQLSVL.

The V call is TRBV6-1, the J call TRBJ1-1, with TRBD1 matching over 7 bases. This CDR3 has 15 residues. Per germline, CDR1 MNHNS and CDR2 SASEGT. V lost 5 bases and J lost 3; bases outside the gene matches: 9. CDR3 in DNA: TGTGCCAGCAGTCCCACAGGGGTTAAGGACACTGAAGCTTTCTTT. It codes for CASSPTGVKDTEAFF.